Listed below are T cell receptor beta chains from one sample, sequenced in a study of T cell responses to AZD1222 COVID-19 vaccine. Measured with immunoSEQ multiplex PCR; TCRdb has only the in-frame clones, and not every one. The sample lists over 95,000 clones; around 90% were seen once. This specimen consisted of peripheral blood, obtained on day 0 of AZD1222 vaccination. The source is an adult in good health. CDR3s include the opening cysteine and the closing phenylalanine or tryptophan. D genes are given only for firm matches. Clone size, where shown, is once, few, many, or a class for clones that have expanded.

CDR3 length: 12
V gene: TRBV7-9
J gene: TRBJ2-2
D gene: NA
clone size: NA
CDR3 DNA: TGTGCCAGCAGCTTAGGGGTCGGGGAGCTGTTTTTT
CDR3 protein: CASSLGVGELFF

CDR3 length: 13
V gene: TRBV27
J gene: TRBJ1-2
D gene: NA
clone size: few
CDR3 DNA: TGTGCCAGCAGTATGGGACGGAACTATGGCTACACCTTC
CDR3 protein: CASSMGRNYGYTF

CDR3 length: 15
V gene: TRBV29-1
J gene: TRBJ1-2
D gene: TRBD1
clone size: NA
CDR3 DNA: TGCAGCGTTAGATTCCGGGACAGGGGCCACTATGGCTACACCTTC
CDR3 protein: CSVRFRDRGHYGYTF

CDR3 length: 14
V gene: TRBV7-2
J gene: TRBJ2-7
D gene: TRBD1
clone size: NA
CDR3 DNA: TGTGCCAGCAGCCCCGGGACAGGGGCTTACGAGCAGTACTTC
CDR3 protein: CASSPGTGAYEQYF

CDR3 length: 14
V gene: TRBV19
J gene: TRBJ2-5
D gene: TRBD1
clone size: NA
CDR3 DNA: TGTGCCAGTAGTGGGACAGCCTCGGGAGAGACCCAGTACTTC
CDR3 protein: CASSGTASGETQYF

CDR3 length: 14
V gene: TRBV28
J gene: TRBJ1-2
D gene: NA
clone size: NA
CDR3 DNA: TGTGCCAGCAGTATGGCGGGGGCAGGAAATGGCTACACCTTC
CDR3 protein: CASSMAGAGNGYTF

CDR3 length: 15
V gene: TRBV7-8
J gene: TRBJ1-2
D gene: TRBD1
clone size: once
CDR3 DNA: TGTGCCAGCAGCTTAGGGACAGGGGCAATTGGTGGCTACACCTTC
CDR3 protein: CASSLGTGAIGGYTF

CDR3 length: 12
V gene: TRBV4-3
J gene: TRBJ1-6
D gene: NA
clone size: once
CDR3 DNA: TGCGCCAGCAGCCAAGCGGCCAGCGCTCTCCACTTT
CDR3 protein: CASSQAASALHF

CDR3 length: 14
V gene: TRBV7-6
J gene: TRBJ2-3
D gene: NA
clone size: NA
CDR3 DNA: TGTGCCAGCAGCTTAGCCGGGAACACAGATACGCAGTATTTT
CDR3 protein: CASSLAGNTDTQYF

CDR3 length: 15
V gene: TRBV19
J gene: TRBJ1-2
D gene: NA
clone size: NA
CDR3 DNA: TGTGCCAGTAGTATAGGGGTACAGGAAGGCTATGGCTACACCTTC
CDR3 protein: CASSIGVQEGYGYTF

CDR3 length: 14
V gene: TRBV7-9
J gene: TRBJ2-3
D gene: NA
clone size: NA
CDR3 DNA: TGTGCCAGCAGCTTTTTTTCTAGCATGAATACGCAGTATTTT
CDR3 protein: CASSFFSSMNTQYF

CDR3 length: 13
V gene: TRBV6-5
J gene: TRBJ1-2
D gene: NA
clone size: few
CDR3 DNA: TGTGCCAGCAGTATCAGACAGGTCGGCGGCTACACCTTC
CDR3 protein: CASSIRQVGGYTF

CDR3 length: 14
V gene: TRBV10-3
J gene: TRBJ1-2
D gene: TRBD1
clone size: NA
CDR3 DNA: TGTGCCATCAGTGAGTCGACCGGGACAGATGGCTACACCTTC
CDR3 protein: CAISESTGTDGYTF

CDR3 length: 14
V gene: TRBV7-9
J gene: TRBJ1-2
D gene: TRBD1
clone size: few
CDR3 DNA: TGTGCCAGCAGCCCGGACAGGGACGAACTTGGCTACACCTTC
CDR3 protein: CASSPDRDELGYTF

CDR3 length: 13
V gene: TRBV6-5
J gene: TRBJ2-1
D gene: NA
clone size: once
CDR3 DNA: TGTGCCAGCAGTCCCGGACCCTACAATGAGCAGTTCTTC
CDR3 protein: CASSPGPYNEQFF

CDR3 length: 18
V gene: TRBV19
J gene: TRBJ1-5
D gene: NA
clone size: NA
CDR3 DNA: TGTGCCAGTAGCTTAGATGGGGCAGGGAGAAGCGTTGATCAGCCCCAGCATTTT
CDR3 protein: CASSLDGAGRSVDQPQHF

CDR3 length: 16
V gene: TRBV5-4
J gene: TRBJ1-3
D gene: NA
clone size: few
CDR3 DNA: TGTGCCAGCAGCTCCCTACAGGGCTCGACTGGAAACACCATATATTTT
CDR3 protein: CASSSLQGSTGNTIYF

CDR3 length: 15
V gene: TRBV5-1
J gene: TRBJ2-3
D gene: TRBD2
clone size: once
CDR3 DNA: TGTGCCAGCAGCCTGGGTAGCGGGAGCCCAGATACGCAGTATTTT
CDR3 protein: CASSLGSGSPDTQYF

CDR3 length: 15
V gene: TRBV24-1
J gene: TRBJ2-5
D gene: TRBD1
clone size: NA
CDR3 DNA: TGTGCCACCAGTGATACGACAGGGGGCTGGGAGACCCAGTACTTC
CDR3 protein: CATSDTTGGWETQYF

CDR3 length: 12
V gene: TRBV29-1
J gene: TRBJ1-1
D gene: NA
clone size: once
CDR3 DNA: TGCAGCGCGGGGAGAGGGGGCACTGAAGCTTTCTTT
CDR3 protein: CSAGRGGTEAFF

CDR3 length: 17
V gene: TRBV7-6
J gene: TRBJ1-4
D gene: NA
clone size: NA
CDR3 DNA: TGTGCCAGCAGCACCCTCCGGCCGGGAGGGATAAATGAAAAACTGTTTTTT
CDR3 protein: CASSTLRPGGINEKLFF

CDR3 length: 14
V gene: TRBV10-3
J gene: TRBJ1-1
D gene: TRBD1
clone size: NA
CDR3 DNA: TGTGCCATCAGTGAGTCGTCAGGGGGGACTGAAGCTTTCTTT
CDR3 protein: CAISESSGGTEAFF

CDR3 length: 18
V gene: TRBV2
J gene: TRBJ2-1
D gene: TRBD2
clone size: NA
CDR3 DNA: TGTGCCAGCAGCAGACAGGGACCGGGACTAGCGGCCTACAATGAGCAGTTCTTC
CDR3 protein: CASSRQGPGLAAYNEQFF

CDR3 length: 14
V gene: TRBV5-4
J gene: TRBJ2-4
D gene: NA
clone size: NA
CDR3 DNA: TGTGCCAGCAGCTTTCTTGGGCAGGGAAACATTCAGTACTTC
CDR3 protein: CASSFLGQGNIQYF

CDR3 length: 15
V gene: TRBV7-3
J gene: TRBJ2-3
D gene: NA
clone size: NA
CDR3 DNA: TGTGCCAGCAGCGCTCTTGGGGGGGCCACAGATACGCAGTATTTT
CDR3 protein: CASSALGGATDTQYF

CDR3 length: 16
V gene: TRBV5-4
J gene: TRBJ2-3
D gene: TRBD2
clone size: NA
CDR3 DNA: TGTGCCAGCAGCTTGAATCTAGCGGGGTCGTTGGATACGCAGTATTTT
CDR3 protein: CASSLNLAGSLDTQYF

CDR3 length: 14
V gene: TRBV4-2
J gene: TRBJ1-1
D gene: TRBD1
clone size: NA
CDR3 DNA: TGTGCCAGCAGCGGCCAAGGGGGCAACACTGAAGCTTTCTTT
CDR3 protein: CASSGQGGNTEAFF

CDR3 length: 14
V gene: TRBV21-1
J gene: TRBJ2-4
D gene: NA
clone size: NA
CDR3 DNA: TGTGCCAGCAGCAAAGGGCTCGGGGGATACATTCAGTACTTC
CDR3 protein: CASSKGLGGYIQYF

CDR3 length: 16
V gene: TRBV4-2
J gene: TRBJ1-2
D gene: TRBD1
clone size: NA
CDR3 DNA: TGTGCCAGCAGCCAAGATCCGGGACAGCTTCTCTATGGCTACACCTTC
CDR3 protein: CASSQDPGQLLYGYTF

CDR3 length: 15
V gene: TRBV4-2
J gene: TRBJ2-2
D gene: NA
clone size: many
CDR3 DNA: TGTGCCAGCAGCCAAGATCGAAGTAGCACCGGGGAGCTGTTTTTT
CDR3 protein: CASSQDRSSTGELFF

CDR3 length: 10
V gene: TRBV28
J gene: TRBJ1-1
D gene: NA
clone size: once
CDR3 DNA: TGTGCCAGCAGTTACCGTGAAGCTTTCTTT
CDR3 protein: CASSYREAFF

CDR3 length: 15
V gene: TRBV18
J gene: TRBJ1-1
D gene: NA
clone size: NA
CDR3 DNA: TGTGCCAGCTCACCAACAACGGACGGAAACACTGAAGCTTTCTTT
CDR3 protein: CASSPTTDGNTEAFF

CDR3 length: 15
V gene: TRBV9
J gene: TRBJ2-1
D gene: NA
clone size: NA
CDR3 DNA: TGTGCCAGCAGCCCCCGTCTAGTTGGCTACAATGAGCAGTTCTTC
CDR3 protein: CASSPRLVGYNEQFF

CDR3 length: 15
V gene: TRBV4-1
J gene: TRBJ1-4
D gene: NA
clone size: NA
CDR3 DNA: TGCGCCAGCAGCCAAGAAGGGGGGGCTTGGGAAAAACTGTTTTTT
CDR3 protein: CASSQEGGAWEKLFF

CDR3 length: 16
V gene: TRBV7-8
J gene: TRBJ1-6
D gene: NA
clone size: once
CDR3 DNA: TGTGCCAGCAGCTTACAGCAGGCGTTAAATAATTCACCCCTCCACTTT
CDR3 protein: CASSLQQALNNSPLHF

CDR3 length: 14
V gene: TRBV13
J gene: TRBJ1-1
D gene: NA
clone size: NA
CDR3 DNA: TGTGCCAGCAGCCCCACCACAGGGAACACTGAAGCTTTCTTT
CDR3 protein: CASSPTTGNTEAFF

CDR3 length: 15
V gene: TRBV4-1
J gene: TRBJ1-1
D gene: NA
clone size: once
CDR3 DNA: TGCGCCAGCAGCCAAGATCAGGGGTTGGGCACTGAAGCTTTCTTT
CDR3 protein: CASSQDQGLGTEAFF